This entry features one TCR beta chain sequence. Its cognate antigen is unknown. Second doses at about 4 or about 12 weeks were pooled. This table comes from immunoSEQ multiplex PCR, and its TCRdb copy is limited to in-frame clones, with some not included. The table lists about 130,000 clones, roughly 91% of them singletons. Trimming shortened V by 4 bases and J by 3 bases, and 5 bases separated the two germline ends. The CDR3 totals 12 residues. CDR1 is SGHRS and CDR2 is YFSETQ in the germline V gene. The sample comes from a study of T cell responses to AZD1222 COVID-19 vaccine. Points from the study as a whole: Among AZD1222 vaccinees, only six were seropositive at baseline. Donors skewed white British and female; clonal diversity was possibly underestimated. Spike-specific TCR breadth and depth rose after two AZD1222 doses.

The sample in question was peripheral blood, obtained 28 days after the second AZD1222 dose. The TCR sequence derives from an adult who received the AZD1222 COVID-19 vaccine. The rearrangement uses TRBV5-1 and TRBJ2-4; D is unclear. This chain's CDR3 is CASSNNKNIQYF. As DNA, the CDR3 is TGCGCCAGCAGCAACAACAAAAACATTCAGTACTTC.